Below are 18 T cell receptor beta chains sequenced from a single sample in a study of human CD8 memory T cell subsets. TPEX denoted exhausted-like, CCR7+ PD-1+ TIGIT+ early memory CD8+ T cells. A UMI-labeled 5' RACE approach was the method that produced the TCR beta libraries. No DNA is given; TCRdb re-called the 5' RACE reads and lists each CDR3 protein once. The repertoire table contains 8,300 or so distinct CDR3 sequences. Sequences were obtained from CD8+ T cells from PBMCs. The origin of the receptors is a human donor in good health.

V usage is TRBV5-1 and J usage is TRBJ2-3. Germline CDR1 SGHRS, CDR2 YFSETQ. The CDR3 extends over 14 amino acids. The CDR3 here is CASSLGLAKDTQYF. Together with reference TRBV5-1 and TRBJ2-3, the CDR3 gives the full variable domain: KAGVTQTPRYLIKTRGQQVTLSCSPISGHRSVSWYQQTPGQGLQFLFEYFSETQRNKGNFPGRFSGRQFSNSRSEMNVSTLELGDSALYLCASSLGLAKDTQYFGPGTRLTVL.

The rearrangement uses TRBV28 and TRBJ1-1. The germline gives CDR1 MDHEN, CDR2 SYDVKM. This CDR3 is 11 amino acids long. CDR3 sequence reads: CASSHDPEAFF.

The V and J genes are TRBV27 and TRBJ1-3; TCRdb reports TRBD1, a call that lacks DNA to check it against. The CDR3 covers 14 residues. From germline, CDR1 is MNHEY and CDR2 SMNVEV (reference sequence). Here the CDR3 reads CASRQGGPGNTIYF.

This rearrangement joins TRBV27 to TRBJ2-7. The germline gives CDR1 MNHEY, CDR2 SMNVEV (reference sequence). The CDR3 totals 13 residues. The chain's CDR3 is CASSGLLFYEQYF.

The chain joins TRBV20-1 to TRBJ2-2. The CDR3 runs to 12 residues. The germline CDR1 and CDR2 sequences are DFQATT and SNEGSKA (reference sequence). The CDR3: CSARPNTGELFF.

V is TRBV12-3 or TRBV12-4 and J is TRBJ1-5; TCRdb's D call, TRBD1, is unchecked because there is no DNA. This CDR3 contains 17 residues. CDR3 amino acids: CASSAGHHLTGGQPQHF.

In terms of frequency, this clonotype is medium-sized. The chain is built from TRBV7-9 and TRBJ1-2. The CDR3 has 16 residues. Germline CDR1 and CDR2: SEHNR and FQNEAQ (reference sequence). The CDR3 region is CASSPIKVGDIYGYTF.

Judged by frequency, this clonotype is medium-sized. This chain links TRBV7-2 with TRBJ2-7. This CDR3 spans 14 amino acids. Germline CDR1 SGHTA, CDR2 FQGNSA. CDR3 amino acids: CASSVAGVGYEQYF.

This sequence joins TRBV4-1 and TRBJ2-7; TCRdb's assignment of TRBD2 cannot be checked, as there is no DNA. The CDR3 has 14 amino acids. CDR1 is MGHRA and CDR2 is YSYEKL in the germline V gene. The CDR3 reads CASSQDAGEFEQYF.

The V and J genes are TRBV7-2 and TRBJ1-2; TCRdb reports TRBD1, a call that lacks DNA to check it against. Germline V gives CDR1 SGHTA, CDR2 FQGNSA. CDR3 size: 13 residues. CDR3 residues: CASSWGQGYGYTF.

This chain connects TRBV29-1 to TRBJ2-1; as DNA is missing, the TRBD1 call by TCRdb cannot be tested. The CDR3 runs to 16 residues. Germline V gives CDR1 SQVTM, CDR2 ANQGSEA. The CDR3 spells CSVEDPGASSYNEQFF.

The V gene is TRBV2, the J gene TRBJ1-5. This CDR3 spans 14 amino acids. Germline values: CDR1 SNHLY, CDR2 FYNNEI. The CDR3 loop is CASSARPADQPQHF.

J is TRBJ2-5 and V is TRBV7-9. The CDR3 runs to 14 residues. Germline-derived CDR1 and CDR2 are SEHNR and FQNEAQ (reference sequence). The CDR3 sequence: CASSRKQNQETQYF.

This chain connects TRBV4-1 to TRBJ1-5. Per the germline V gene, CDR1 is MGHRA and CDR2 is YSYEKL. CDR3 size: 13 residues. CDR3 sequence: CASSQEGVQPQHF.

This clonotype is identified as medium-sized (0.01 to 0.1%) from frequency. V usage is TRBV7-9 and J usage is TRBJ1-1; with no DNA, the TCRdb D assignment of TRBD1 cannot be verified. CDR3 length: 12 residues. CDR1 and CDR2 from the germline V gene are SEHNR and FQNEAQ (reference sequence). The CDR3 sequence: CASSLDQGEAFF. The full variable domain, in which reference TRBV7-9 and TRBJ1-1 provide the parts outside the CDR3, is DTGVSQNPRHKITKRGQNVTFRCDPISEHNRLYWYRQTLGQGPEFLTYFQNEAQLEKSRLLSDRFSAERPKGSFSTLEIQRTEQGDSAMYLCASSLDQGEAFFGQGTRLTVV.

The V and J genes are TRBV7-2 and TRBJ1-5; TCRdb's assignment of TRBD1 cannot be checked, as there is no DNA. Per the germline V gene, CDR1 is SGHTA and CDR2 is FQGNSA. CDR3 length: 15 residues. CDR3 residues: CASSFGGATNQPQHF.

The CDR3 loop is CASSFGLPSYEQYF. This rearrangement joins TRBV28 to TRBJ2-7. Germline CDR1 reads MDHEN; CDR2 reads SYDVKM. This CDR3 spans 14 amino acids.

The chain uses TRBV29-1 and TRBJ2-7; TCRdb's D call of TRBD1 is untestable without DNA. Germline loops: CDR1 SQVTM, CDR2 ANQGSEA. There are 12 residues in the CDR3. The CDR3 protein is CSVETGTDEQYF.